The clone carrying this TCR beta chain has more than one count but fewer than ten. Its target is not known. This table comes from immunoSEQ multiplex PCR, and its TCRdb copy is limited to in-frame clones, with some not included. The table records 1 million to 1.3 million clones, around 78% of them present only once. The sample belongs to a study of shared clonotypes between healthy human individuals. Study-wide results and limits: Represented diversity (both genetic and exposure-history) was limited by the small number of donors. Donor clonotype sharing was expected to depend on sequencing depth. Of the naive CD4 clonotypes, around 5% were shared across a handful of donors.

All the donors were Caucasian adults who lived in Nashville, Tennessee. Material for sequencing was memory CD4+ T cells from PBMCs. The subset was: CD45RA-negative fraction. This receptor was obtained from a man aged 18 to 35 in good health. Some clones in this sample may be carry-over from other donors' samples.

CDR3 coding DNA: TGTGCCAGCAGCCCGACCGGGACGGAATACAATGAGCAGTTCTTC. Amino acids: CASSPTGTEYNEQFF. The J gene is TRBJ2-1, the V gene TRBV13; TRBD1 or TRBD2 may be the D gene (5 bases each). V lost 5 bases and J 4 bases, leaving 15 bases between the germline ends. CDR3 size: 15 residues. CDR1 and CDR2 (germline): PRHDT, FYEKMQ (reference sequence).